A selection of T cell receptor beta chains follows, all from one sample in a study of somatic mutations in cytotoxic T cells in rheumatoid arthritis. Assay: immunoSEQ multiplex PCR; the TCRdb copy retains only in-frame clones and omits some. This repertoire shows 11,000 or so clones, roughly four fifths found once; its top ten account for 11%. Sequencing input: CD8+ T cells sorted from blood. These receptors came from a woman aged 35 to 49 in good health. Each CDR3 is given with its conserved first and last residue. Fields, in order: J gene, V gene, CDR3 protein.

J gene: TRBJ1-1; V gene: TRBV11-3; CDR3 protein: CASSFSVGPRMGSEAFF
J gene: TRBJ1-1; V gene: TRBV9; CDR3 protein: CASSVDLTDTEAFF
J gene: TRBJ1-2; V gene: TRBV7-9; CDR3 protein: CASSSSMGSVLGYTF
J gene: TRBJ2-1; V gene: TRBV5-6; CDR3 protein: CASSNLLSLSSYNEQFF
J gene: TRBJ2-3; V gene: TRBV27; CDR3 protein: CASSLSIGGPTTDTQYF
J gene: TRBJ1-2; V gene: TRBV6-6; CDR3 protein: CASSYSFPSRGYTF
J gene: TRBJ2-3; V gene: TRBV18; CDR3 protein: CASSPRGQGAPTDTQYF
J gene: TRBJ2-1; V gene: TRBV27; CDR3 protein: CASGGGGANEQFF
J gene: TRBJ1-2; V gene: TRBV7-9; CDR3 protein: CASRGTGVSDGYTF
J gene: TRBJ2-7; V gene: TRBV7-2; CDR3 protein: CASSLMAGVRREQYF
J gene: TRBJ2-7; V gene: TRBV4-1; CDR3 protein: CASSQREFYEQYF
J gene: TRBJ2-2; V gene: TRBV5-8; CDR3 protein: CASSLRGVNTGELFF
J gene: TRBJ1-1; V gene: TRBV27; CDR3 protein: CASSLSTMGARTEAFF
J gene: .; V gene: TRBV7-2; CDR3 protein: CASSLADRGSYEQYF
J gene: TRBJ1-4; V gene: TRBV7-9; CDR3 protein: CASSLLGLSTNEKLFF
J gene: TRBJ1-1; V gene: TRBV2; CDR3 protein: CASVETGGPEAFF
J gene: TRBJ1-1; V gene: TRBV4-3; CDR3 protein: CASSQEIVGVRTEAFF
J gene: TRBJ2-6; V gene: TRBV2; CDR3 protein: CASSGGSGANVLTF
J gene: TRBJ2-7; V gene: TRBV7-9; CDR3 protein: CASSLLDGYEQYF
J gene: TRBJ2-2; V gene: TRBV7-6; CDR3 protein: CASSLRTKNTGELFF
J gene: TRBJ2-4; V gene: TRBV2; CDR3 protein: CASSDFSAEGIAKNIQYF
J gene: TRBJ2-2; V gene: TRBV2; CDR3 protein: CASMISGGATGELFF
J gene: TRBJ1-3; V gene: TRBV5-6; CDR3 protein: CASSFAGPAGNTIYF
J gene: TRBJ2-3; V gene: TRBV28; CDR3 protein: CASTPWGTDTDTQYF
J gene: TRBJ2-7; V gene: TRBV5-1; CDR3 protein: CASSLDFPSTSGRASYEQYF
J gene: TRBJ2-7; V gene: TRBV4-3; CDR3 protein: CASSQGRDYSYEQYF
J gene: TRBJ2-1; V gene: TRBV7-9; CDR3 protein: CASSTRTSGYNEQFF
J gene: TRBJ2-3; V gene: TRBV4-1; CDR3 protein: CASSQRTSGSTDTQYF
J gene: TRBJ2-2; V gene: TRBV10-3; CDR3 protein: CAIPRSGGTGELFF
J gene: TRBJ2-7; V gene: TRBV5-8; CDR3 protein: CASSLVQDYEQYF
J gene: TRBJ2-7; V gene: TRBV4-1; CDR3 protein: CASSQEGGPMTSGNNHEQYF
J gene: TRBJ1-3; V gene: TRBV27; CDR3 protein: CASSSRDSGNTIYF
J gene: TRBJ1-5; V gene: TRBV11-2; CDR3 protein: CASSLGVTGYNQPQHF
J gene: TRBJ2-3; V gene: TRBV7-6; CDR3 protein: CASSSGTGSTDTQYF
J gene: TRBJ1-1; V gene: TRBV6-1; CDR3 protein: CASRGITGITEAFF
J gene: TRBJ1-4; V gene: TRBV2; CDR3 protein: CASSETGNLVGATNEKLFF
J gene: TRBJ2-1; V gene: TRBV27; CDR3 protein: CASSLGPNSRNEQFF
J gene: TRBJ1-1; V gene: TRBV5-6; CDR3 protein: CASSILTGGTEAFF
J gene: TRBJ1-2; V gene: TRBV6-1; CDR3 protein: CASSERGGYGYTF
J gene: TRBJ2-5; V gene: TRBV11-2; CDR3 protein: CASSSLLDRGLKTQYF
J gene: TRBJ2-5; V gene: TRBV10-2; CDR3 protein: CASSDMKTQYF
J gene: TRBJ1-3; V gene: TRBV9; CDR3 protein: CASSQTGLLPGNTIYF
J gene: TRBJ1-1; V gene: TRBV28; CDR3 protein: CASSSRQGSTEAFF
J gene: TRBJ1-1; V gene: TRBV9; CDR3 protein: CASSATGVTEAFF
J gene: TRBJ1-1; V gene: TRBV30; CDR3 protein: CAWSIVLGGGSEAFF
J gene: TRBJ1-2; V gene: TRBV10-3; CDR3 protein: CATGDTGDYGYTF
J gene: TRBJ2-1; V gene: TRBV9; CDR3 protein: CASSGGTSGMDEQFF
J gene: TRBJ1-2; V gene: TRBV7-2; CDR3 protein: CASSFKGNYGYTF
J gene: TRBJ2-6; V gene: TRBV19; CDR3 protein: CASSISTAGANVLTF
J gene: TRBJ1-1; V gene: TRBV2; CDR3 protein: CASSSLQGPKWNTEAFF
J gene: TRBJ1-1; V gene: TRBV4-1; CDR3 protein: CASSQAANTEAFF
J gene: TRBJ1-5; V gene: TRBV6-7; CDR3 protein: CASSSQNYGSHQPQHF
J gene: TRBJ1-1; V gene: TRBV7-8; CDR3 protein: CASSLEQGLGNTEAFF
J gene: TRBJ2-1; V gene: TRBV6-7; CDR3 protein: CASSYSAGTSGWGGEQFF
J gene: TRBJ2-5; V gene: TRBV11-1; CDR3 protein: CASSLLGQGGQETQYF
J gene: TRBJ1-2; V gene: TRBV28; CDR3 protein: CASRPGQRYGYTF
J gene: TRBJ1-5; V gene: TRBV12-5; CDR3 protein: CASGLELDQPQHF